The clone carrying this T cell receptor beta chain came up once. Its antigen is undetermined. V dropped 7 bases and J dropped 2; count of bases not matched to a gene: 6. The germline V gene has CDR1 SGDLS and CDR2 YYNGEE. The CDR3 consists of 13 residues. Sequencing used immunoSEQ multiplex PCR; TCRdb keeps in-frame clones, though not all of them. The data hold around 84,000 clones, with roughly 92% observed a single time. This entry comes from a study of OX40 agonist ivuxolimab in advanced cancers. Study details: Melanoma, hepatocellular carcinoma, head and neck or renal cell cancer occurred in dose-escalation patients.

Study-wide points: Also present in some nonresponders was a low level of normalized T-cell clonal expansion.

The sample consisted of CD4+ or CD8+ T cells sorted from blood, taken in a trial of the OX40 agonist ivuxolimab. The source is an adult with an advanced solid tumor such as melanoma, head and neck, liver or kidney cancer. V usage is TRBV9 and J usage is TRBJ2-7; 7 bases are shared with TRBD2. This CDR3 reads CASGLGTTYEQYF. The DNA of the CDR3 is TGTGCCAGCGGGCTTGGGACTACCTACGAGCAGTACTTC.